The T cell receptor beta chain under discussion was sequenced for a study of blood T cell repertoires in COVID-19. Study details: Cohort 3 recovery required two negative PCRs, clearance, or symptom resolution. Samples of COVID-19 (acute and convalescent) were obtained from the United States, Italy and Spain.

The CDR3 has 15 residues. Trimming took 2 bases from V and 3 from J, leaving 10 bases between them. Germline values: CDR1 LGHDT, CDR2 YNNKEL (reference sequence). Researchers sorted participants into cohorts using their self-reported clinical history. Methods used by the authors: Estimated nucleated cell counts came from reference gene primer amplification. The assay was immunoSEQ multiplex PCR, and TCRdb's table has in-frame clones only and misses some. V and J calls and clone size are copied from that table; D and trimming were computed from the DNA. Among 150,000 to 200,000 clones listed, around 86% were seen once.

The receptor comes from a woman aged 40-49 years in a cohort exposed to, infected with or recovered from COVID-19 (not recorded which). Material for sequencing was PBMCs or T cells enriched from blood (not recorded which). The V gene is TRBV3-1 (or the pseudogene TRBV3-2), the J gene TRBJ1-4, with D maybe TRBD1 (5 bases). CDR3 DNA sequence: TGTGCCAGCAGCCAACAAGGGGTACCTAATGAAAAACTGTTTTTT. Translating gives CASSQQGVPNEKLFF.